This TCR beta chain was recorded in a study of CD8+ T cells in alopecia areata. About the study: Percentage of affected scalp area was the basis on which treated patients' severity was scored. General study points: Scalp clonality, together with expanded CD8+ clones among the top 100, fell significantly with tofacitinib.

Treatment meaning: oral pan-JAK inhibitor, 5-10 mg twice daily. Sequencing used cDNA as its template, made by extracting RNA and reverse transcribing it. Clones were read by immunoSEQ multiplex PCR, and TCRdb kept only the in-frame ones, dropping some. The data hold 210,000 or so clones, with approximately 72% observed a single time. In the case of this clone: Its target is not known.

J lost 1 base, V lost 0 bases, and 9 bases had no gene match. The CDR3 is made up of 17 amino acids. Germline assignment: CDR1 SGDLS and CDR2 YYNGEE. This chain joins TRBV9 and TRBJ2-5; TRBD1 aligns across 7 bases. Sequencing was performed on CD4+ T cells sorted from blood, taken at approximately week 42, from a patient treated with tofacitinib. This TCR was sampled from a human donor with alopecia areata. CDR3 coding DNA: TGTGCCAGCAGCGTAGACCCGGGACAGAGCCTCCAAGAGACCCAGTACTTC. Encoded protein: CASSVDPGQSLQETQYF.